The 13 T cell receptor beta chains below were found in one sample sequenced in a study of CD4 T cells in relation to SARS-CoV-2 and coronaviruses. Produced via immunoSEQ multiplex PCR; TCRdb's table is partial and in-frame only. The sample contains about 34,000 clones, about 76% of which appear only once. Antigens for these TCRs are unknown. The sample consisted of memory CD4+ T cells from PBMCs, cultured in vitro. The receptors stem from an adult with COVID-19.

V and J are TRBV13 and TRBJ2-7; D is perhaps TRBD2 (6 bases). From germline, CDR1 is PRHDT and CDR2 FYEKMQ (reference sequence). With 0 bases removed from V and 0 bases from J, the gap between germline ends came to 9 bases. CDR3 size: 15 residues. CDR3 in amino acids: CASSLGLARSYEQYF. The DNA for the CDR3 is TGTGCCAGCAGCTTAGGCCTAGCGCGCTCCTACGAGCAGTACTTC. Drawing the rest from reference TRBV13 and TRBJ2-7, the complete variable domain is AAGVIQSPRHLIKEKRETATLKCYPIPRHDTVYWYQQGPGQDPQFLISFYEKMQSDKGSIPDRFSAQQFSDYHSELNMSSLELGDSALYFCASSLGLARSYEQYFGPGTRLTVT.

This clone was counted between two and nine times. V gene TRBV4-2 combines with J gene TRBJ2-7; weak D call: TRBD1 (6 bases). Between the trimmed V and J ends, which lost 4 bases and 3 bases, there was a span of 13 bases. CDR1 LGHNA and CDR2 YNFKEQ come from the germline V gene. The CDR3 spans 14 residues. CDR3 sequence: CASSPRQENYEQYF. CDR3 in DNA: TGTGCCAGCAGCCCCAGACAGGAGAACTACGAGCAGTACTTC.

This chain connects TRBV7-7 to TRBJ2-2, with D unclear. The CDR3 loop spans 13 amino acids. V shed 3 bases and J shed 5 bases, with 7 bases lying between them. CDR1 SSHAT and CDR2 FNYEAQ come from the germline V gene (reference sequence). The CDR3 DNA reads TGTGCCAGCAGCTTCACGTCAACCGGGGAGCTGTTTTTT. Translating it yields CASSFTSTGELFF.

This clone was detected a few times. The chain employs TRBV5-1 and TRBJ1-2; D remains ambiguous. Germline V lookup: CDR1 SGHRS, CDR2 YFSETQ. The CDR3 contains 13 residues. The V end was cut by 0 bases, the J end by 8 bases, with 11 bases between. In DNA, the CDR3 is TGCGCCAGCAGCTTGGTAAAATTCTCGGGCTACACCTTC. It codes for CASSLVKFSGYTF.

In nucleotides, the CDR3 is TGTGCCAGCAGTTTTGGCGGCCGACCCGGGGAGCTGTTTTTT. Translated, it gives CASSFGGRPGELFF. This sequence joins TRBV28 and TRBJ2-2; D unclear. CDR3 length: 14 amino acids. V lost 3 bases, J lost 6 bases, and 11 bases lay in between. Germline V gives CDR1 MDHEN, CDR2 SYDVKM.

V gene TRBV3-1 (or the pseudogene TRBV3-2) combines with J gene TRBJ2-1; unclear D gene. Trimming took 1 base from V and 7 from J, leaving 2 bases between them. This CDR3 spans 11 amino acids. Germline loops: CDR1 LGHDT, CDR2 YNNKEL (reference sequence). The CDR3 is CASSQGNEQFF. The CDR3 nucleotides are TGTGCCAGCAGCCAAGGAAATGAGCAGTTCTTC.

A single count supports this clone. The chain carries TRBV27 and TRBJ1-5; D gene uncertain. There are 13 residues in the CDR3. The V and J ends lost 3 bases and 5 bases respectively, with 8 bases between them. In germline, CDR1 is MNHEY, CDR2 SMNVEV (reference sequence). CDR3 in DNA: TGTGCCAGCAGTTTCTCCACCTATCAGCCCCAGCATTTT. This translates into CASSFSTYQPQHF.

This clone showed up just a few times. V usage is TRBV10-3 and J usage is TRBJ1-5; D ambiguous. This CDR3 contains 13 residues. CDR1 is ENHRY, CDR2 SYGVKD, per germline. With 4 bases removed from V and 8 bases from J, the gap between germline ends came to 12 bases. CDR3 sequence reads: CAISGAGNEPQHF. CDR3 nucleotide sequence: TGTGCCATCAGTGGAGCGGGGAATGAGCCCCAGCATTTT.

This clone was detected a few times. This chain uses TRBV19 with TRBJ2-2; D may correspond to TRBD1 or TRBD2 (5 bases each). The CDR3 has 15 residues. The germline V and J ends were trimmed by 5 bases and 2 bases, with 12 bases remaining between them. Germline CDR1 is LNHDA and CDR2 is SQIVND (reference sequence). Here the CDR3 DNA reads TGTGCCAGTAGTCCCTGGGGGACCAACACCGGGGAGCTGTTTTTT. It encodes CASSPWGTNTGELFF.

This chain joins TRBV28 and TRBJ2-7; TRBD2 agrees at 9 bases. The CDR3 sequence is 20 residues long. Unmatched junction bases numbered 22, after V lost 6 bases and J lost 1 base. Germline CDR1 is MDHEN and CDR2 is SYDVKM. The CDR3 protein is CASSTGFEWVTSGTSYEQYF. Written as DNA, the CDR3 is TGTGCCAGCAGCACCGGGTTTGAGTGGGTGACTAGCGGTACATCCTACGAGCAGTACTTC.

Only one count was recorded for this clone. V and J are TRBV12-3 or TRBV12-4 and TRBJ2-1; D is possibly TRBD2 (5 bases). The V end lost 3 bases, the J end lost 4 bases, and 7 bases lay between the germline ends. The CDR3 runs 13 residues. This CDR3 reads CASSLERYNEQFF. CDR3 sequence (DNA): TGTGCCAGCAGTTTGGAGCGGTACAATGAGCAGTTCTTC.

V usage is TRBV2 and J usage is TRBJ1-1; no reliable D call. Germline V gene lookup returns CDR1 SNHLY and CDR2 FYNNEI. CDR3 length equals 13 residues. The ends were cut back, 0 bases at V and 8 bases at J, with 10 bases in the middle. In nucleotides, the CDR3 is TGTGCCAGCAGTGAAGCGCTTCGAGGGGAAGCTTTCTTT. It encodes CASSEALRGEAFF.

The genes are TRBV5-5 and TRBJ1-5; D remains unclear. Germline V lookup: CDR1 SGHKS, CDR2 YYEKEE (reference sequence). CDR3 length equals 13 residues. Trimming pared 4 bases from V and 0 bases from J, leaving 5 bases between. The CDR3, as DNA: TGTGCCAGCAGCACCTATAGCAATCAGCCCCAGCATTTT. Protein product: CASSTYSNQPQHF.